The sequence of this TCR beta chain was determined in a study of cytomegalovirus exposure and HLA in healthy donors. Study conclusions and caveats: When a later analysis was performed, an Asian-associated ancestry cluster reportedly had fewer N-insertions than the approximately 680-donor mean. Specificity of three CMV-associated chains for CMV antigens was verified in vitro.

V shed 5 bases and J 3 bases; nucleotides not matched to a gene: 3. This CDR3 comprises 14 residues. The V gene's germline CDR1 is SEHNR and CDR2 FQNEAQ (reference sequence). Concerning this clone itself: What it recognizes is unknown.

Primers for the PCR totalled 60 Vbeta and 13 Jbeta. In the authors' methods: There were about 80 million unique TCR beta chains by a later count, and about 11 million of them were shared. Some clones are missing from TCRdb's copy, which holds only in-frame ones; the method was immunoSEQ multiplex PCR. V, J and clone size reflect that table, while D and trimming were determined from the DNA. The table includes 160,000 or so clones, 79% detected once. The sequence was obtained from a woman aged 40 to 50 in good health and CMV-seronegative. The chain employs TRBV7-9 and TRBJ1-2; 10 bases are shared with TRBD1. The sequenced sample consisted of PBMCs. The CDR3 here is CASSPGTGDYGYTF. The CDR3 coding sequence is TGTGCCAGCAGCCCCGGGACAGGGGACTATGGCTACACCTTC.